These T cell receptor beta chains were read from a single sample in a study of vaccination and CD4 T cells after COVID-19. Antigens for these TCRs are unknown. TCRdb analysed the PCR reads with MiXCR anew, one entry per CDR3 protein. The sample has 20,000 or so distinct CDR3 sequences, over 55% seen once. The specimen sequenced was CD4+ T cells from blood, cultured in vitro. The receptors were sampled from a human donor who had recovered from COVID-19. Both conserved end residues are part of each CDR3. Each record gives: D gene, V gene, clone size, J gene, CDR3 protein, CDR3 DNA. A D gene is named only where the DNA matches it firmly. Size values are once, few and many counts, or a class for expanded clones, and some rows have none.

TRBD1	TRBV27	few	TRBJ1-6	CASSPGTGNSPLHF	TGTGCCAGCAGTCCCGGGACAGGCAATTCACCCCTCCACTTT
.	TRBV4-3	.	TRBJ2-3	CASSQDRWREGVDTQYF	TGCGCCAGCAGCCAAGATAGGTGGAGGGAAGGGGTAGATACGCAGTATTTT
.	TRBV6-1	.	TRBJ1-5	CASLYRAEVNQPQHF	TGTGCCAGCTTGTACAGGGCAGAAGTCAATCAGCCCCAGCATTTT
.	TRBV6-1	.	TRBJ2-7	CASRSGGREQYF	TGTGCCAGCAGGTCAGGGGGGAGGGAGCAGTACTTC
.	TRBV7-2	.	TRBJ2-4	CASSLTPLAKNIQYF	TGTGCCAGCAGCTTAACCCCGCTAGCCAAAAACATTCAGTACTTC
.	TRBV4-2	once	TRBJ1-6	CASSRTPGRQDSPLHF	TGTGCCAGCAGCCGCACGCCGGGACGTCAGGATTCACCCCTCCACTTT
.	TRBV2	.	TRBJ1-5	CASRAPSGGNQPQHF	TGTGCCAGCAGAGCCCCCTCAGGGGGCAATCAGCCCCAGCATTTT
TRBD1	TRBV7-9	few	TRBJ1-5	CASTVFMGAGGENQPQHF	TGTGCCAGCACCGTTTTTATGGGGGCAGGGGGTGAGAATCAGCCCCAGCATTTT
.	TRBV30	.	TRBJ1-6	CAWRDRELNNSPLHF	TGTGCCTGGAGGGACCGGGAGCTAAATAATTCACCCCTCCACTTT
.	TRBV7-7	.	TRBJ2-2	CASSVWGVGGELFF	TGTGCCAGCAGCGTGTGGGGGGTAGGCGGGGAGCTGTTTTTT
.	TRBV6-1	few	TRBJ2-3	CASSERGSTDTQYF	TGTGCCAGCAGTGAGAGGGGATCCACGGATACGCAGTATTTT